These 2 T cell receptor beta chains share one sample of origin, sequenced in a study of blood T cell repertoires in COVID-19. Repertoires were generated with immunoSEQ multiplex PCR, while TCRdb's copy carries only in-frame clones and drops some. The table shows 360,000 or so clones, with approximately 89% occurring only once. The sequencing input was peripheral blood. These receptors were taken from a woman between 55 and 75 years old with COVID-19, enrolled during active disease.

A single count supports this clone. The chain links TRBV9 to TRBJ2-1; 8 nucleotides match TRBD1. This CDR3 is 13 amino acids long. Trimming took 2 bases from V and 9 from J; bases not matched to a gene: 4. Per the germline V gene, CDR1 is SGDLS and CDR2 is YYNGEE. In nucleotides, the CDR3 is TGTGCCAGCAGCGTCCGACAGGGGACTGAGCAGTTCTTC. Translated: CASSVRQGTEQFF. Drawing the rest from reference TRBV9 and TRBJ2-1, the complete variable domain is DSGVTQTPKHLITATGQRVTLRCSPRSGDLSVYWYQQSLDQGLQFLIQYYNGEERAKGNILERFSAQQFPDLHSELNLSSLELGDSALYFCASSVRQGTEQFFGPGTRLTVL.

The rearrangement uses TRBV5-1 and TRBJ2-1; 8 positions agree with TRBD2. The germline V gene has CDR1 SGHRS and CDR2 YFSETQ. This CDR3 region has 15 residues. Trimming at V came to 0 bases and at J to 9 bases, leaving 8 bases not matched to a gene. The CDR3 sequence is CASSLGAGVTGEQFF. The CDR3 DNA sequence: TGCGCCAGCAGCTTGGGAGCGGGGGTCACAGGTGAGCAGTTCTTC.